This TCR beta chain stems from a study of response to subunit inactivated influenza vaccine. Findings of the study overall: Authors suggested that a seasonal influenza vaccination recruits few new T cells each time.

TCRdb re-called the RT-PCR reads through MiXCR, storing one row per CDR3 protein. The repertoire holds over 150,000 distinct CDR3 sequences, with approximately 9.2% as singletons. The table lists this clonotype with a few counts. Its antigen is as yet unknown. This CDR3 spans 14 amino acids. Trimming cost V 6 bases and J 0 bases, with 12 bases left between them. The germline gives CDR1 MNHNS, CDR2 SASEGT. The V and J genes are TRBV6-1 and TRBJ2-7; D tentatively reads TRBD1 or TRBD2 (5 bases each). The receptor was derived from a middle-aged man who received an inactivated influenza vaccine. Sequencing was performed on non-naive T cells sorted from PBMCs, taken on the day of vaccination. The CDR3 DNA is TGTGCCAGCAGCCCCCCTGGGGGCTCCTACGAGCAGTACTTC. Protein: CASSPPGGSYEQYF.